Below, one TCR beta chain is given with its context. Sequenced by immunoSEQ multiplex PCR; TCRdb stores in-frame clones only, minus some. The sample shows approximately 50,000 clones, just over 90% of them seen only once. The junction had 10 bases not matched to a gene; V was cut back by 1 base and J by 10 bases. This CDR3 region has 15 residues. Germline V CDR1 and CDR2: SGHAT, FQNNGV. The sample originates from a study of blood T cell repertoires in COVID-19. This receptor was taken from a man between 35 and 55 years old with acute or convalescent COVID-19. This chain links TRBV11-2 with TRBJ2-1; 7 nucleotides line up with TRBD2. The sample consisted of peripheral blood. CDR3 sequence: CASSLGSSGTWEQFF. The CDR3 DNA reads TGTGCCAGCAGCTTAGGGTCTAGCGGTACCTGGGAGCAGTTCTTC.